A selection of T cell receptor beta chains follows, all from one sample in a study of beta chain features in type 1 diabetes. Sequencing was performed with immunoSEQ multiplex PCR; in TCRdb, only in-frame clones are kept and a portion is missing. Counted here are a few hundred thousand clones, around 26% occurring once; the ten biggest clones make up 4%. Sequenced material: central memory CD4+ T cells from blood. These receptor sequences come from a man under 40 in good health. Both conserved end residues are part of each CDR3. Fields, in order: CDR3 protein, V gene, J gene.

CDR3: CASSLGQGTEAFF
V: TRBV7-9
J: TRBJ1-1

CDR3: CSALIGETQYF
V: TRBV29-1
J: TRBJ2-5

CDR3: CASSQDVMGDQPQHF
V: TRBV4-3
J: TRBJ1-5

CDR3: CASSLPTFKNIQYF
V: TRBV7-2
J: TRBJ2-4

CDR3: CASSPGTKETQYF
V: TRBV18
J: TRBJ2-5

CDR3: CTSSQDRQGVPYEQYF
V: TRBV1
J: TRBJ2-7

CDR3: CASSVGQGPLASEQYF
V: TRBV9
J: TRBJ2-7

CDR3: CASSLEGVASYGYTF
V: TRBV5-6
J: TRBJ1-2

CDR3: CASSPRGSQGSHEQYF
V: TRBV7-2
J: TRBJ2-7

CDR3: CASSLTVSTSNTEAFF
V: TRBV27
J: TRBJ1-1

CDR3: CAWSEDRAGGYTF
V: TRBV30
J: TRBJ1-2

CDR3: CASSYGAGTYEQYF
V: TRBV13
J: TRBJ2-7

CDR3: CASSPGTSSYEQYF
V: TRBV6-5
J: TRBJ2-7

CDR3: CASSIGRGYGYTF
V: TRBV19
J: TRBJ1-2

CDR3: CASSLAGWKQPQHF
V: TRBV27
J: TRBJ1-5

CDR3: CASKPTRLAGGQRNEQFF
V: TRBV2
J: TRBJ2-1

CDR3: CASSETGNGKLFF
V: TRBV6-1
J: TRBJ1-4

CDR3: CASSPRDRGSNEQYF
V: TRBV5-1
J: TRBJ2-7

CDR3: CSAFRGVEQFF
V: TRBV20-1
J: TRBJ2-1

CDR3: CASSDRGASTDTQYF
V: TRBV6-4
J: TRBJ2-3

CDR3: CAIAGNQETQYF
V: TRBV10-3
J: TRBJ2-5

CDR3: CSVASGGSGPQHF
V: TRBV29-1
J: TRBJ1-5

CDR3: CASRGTYNEQFF
V: TRBV27
J: TRBJ2-1

CDR3: CASSLASGGGTDTQYF
V: TRBV7-2
J: TRBJ2-3

CDR3: CASSVGQGSEETQYF
V: TRBV6-1
J: TRBJ2-5

CDR3: CAWSVLGGASKAFF
V: TRBV30
J: TRBJ1-1

CDR3: CASSFEGYYNEQFF
V: TRBV11-2
J: TRBJ2-1

CDR3: CASSFGLGDTGELFF
V: TRBV5-6
J: TRBJ2-2

CDR3: CASSATGGTEAFF
V: TRBV7-2
J: TRBJ1-1

CDR3: CASSPLQGTLSYNEQFF
V: TRBV18
J: TRBJ2-1

CDR3: CASRGRQGAYNEQFF
V: TRBV27
J: TRBJ2-1

CDR3: CASSPQPGPLGTQYF
V: TRBV14
J: TRBJ2-5

CDR3: CASSLAYQETQYF
V: TRBV5-1
J: TRBJ2-5

CDR3: CASSSRGGLAKNIQYF
V: TRBV11-2
J: TRBJ2-4

CDR3: CASSYSGVEGTQYF
V: TRBV6-5
J: TRBJ2-5

CDR3: CASSSRLASTGNEQFF
V: TRBV11-2
J: TRBJ2-1

CDR3: CASSENRGGTGELFF
V: TRBV25-1
J: TRBJ2-2

CDR3: CASSPLAGGAYEQYF
V: TRBV5-1
J: TRBJ2-7

CDR3: CASSPRGYEQYF
V: TRBV6-5
J: TRBJ2-7

CDR3: CASAPERNTGELFF
V: TRBV5-1
J: TRBJ2-2

CDR3: CAWSVGSGGVDTQYF
V: TRBV30
J: TRBJ2-3

CDR3: CASSDRTGRTDTQYF
V: TRBV6-1
J: TRBJ2-3

CDR3: CASSAVRRDHLGEQFF
V: TRBV6-1
J: TRBJ2-1

CDR3: CASSGGGETQYF
V: TRBV2
J: TRBJ2-5

CDR3: CASSLGTGRSYNEQFF
V: TRBV7-2
J: TRBJ2-1